The clone carrying this T cell receptor beta chain appeared many times. The data derive from a study of T cells in Graves' hyperthyroidism and ophthalmopathy. Germline V lookup: CDR1 MNHEY, CDR2 SVGAGI. V was cut by 2 bases and J by 7 bases, with 5 bases left in between. CDR3 length equals 11 residues. Regions amplified from RNA transcripts were the TCR beta CDR3 regions. HTBI primers were employed in a first-round RT-PCR of the TCR CDR3. MiXCR, applied by TCRdb to the multiplex PCR reads, yields one record per CDR3 protein. Here the sample spans fewer than 750,000 distinct CDR3 sequences, around 42% being singletons.

This sequence originates from a woman in her late teens or twenties with Graves' hyperthyroidism. The chain has TRBV6-5 and TRBJ1-1; D uncertain. Source material: peripheral blood or thyroid tissue (not recorded which). The CDR3 nucleotides read TGTGCCAGCAGTTACAACCATGAAGCTTTCTTT. Protein product: CASSYNHEAFF.